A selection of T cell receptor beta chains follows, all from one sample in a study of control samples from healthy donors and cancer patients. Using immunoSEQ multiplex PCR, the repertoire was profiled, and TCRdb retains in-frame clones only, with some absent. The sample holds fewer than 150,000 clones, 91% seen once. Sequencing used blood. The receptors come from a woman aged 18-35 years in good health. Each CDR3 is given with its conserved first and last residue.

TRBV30,CAWSRGLGDTDTQYF
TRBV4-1,CASSQDGPGQESYEQYF
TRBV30,CAWSVPSMVYEKLFF
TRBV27,CASSAGGSSYNEQFF
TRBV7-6,CASSLTERGITDTQYF
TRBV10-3,CAIAGREGSPLHF
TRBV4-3,CASSQDWASGRNEQFF
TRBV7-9,CASSLGGGPGPRRENEQFF
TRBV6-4,CASSDEGTGELFF
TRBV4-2,CASSQRTGRYYEQYF
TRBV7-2,CASSLDLGYEQYF
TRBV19,CASSISEGQGIRYEQFF
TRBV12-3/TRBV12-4,CASSTGTAYGYTF
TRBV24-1,CATSDPGTGGEKLFF
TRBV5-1,CASSSNTDTQYF
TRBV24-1,CATSEAGSTEAFF
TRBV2,CASRPGQGLGEQYF
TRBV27,CASSRGGTGVNEQYF
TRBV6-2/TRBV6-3,CASSYVTGNEQFF
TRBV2,CASYRALQETQYF
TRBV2,CASSQLNEKLFF
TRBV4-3,CASSQTGDWSVYEQYF
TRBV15,CATSRVGPEQPQHF
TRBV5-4,CASSLGGTTPKETQYF
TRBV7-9,CASSSTTGGAGNEQFF
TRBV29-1,CSVGVTGGTDTQYF
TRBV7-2,CASSLAPTSGRLPTGELFF
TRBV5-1,CASSLFSRDHLTGELFF
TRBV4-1,CASSRKGGQNPNYGYTF
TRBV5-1,CASSWTTGLTGELFF
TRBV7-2,CASAKAGGDGYTF
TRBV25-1,CASSEGATVQQYF
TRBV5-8,CASSLVTSSSGNTIYF
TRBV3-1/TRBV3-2,CASSQMGGYTF
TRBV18,CASSPGSGGETQYF
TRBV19,CASSSRTGGNTEAFF
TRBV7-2,CASSLGLAWDTQYF
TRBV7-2,CASSQIQGLIRQPQHF
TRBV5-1,CASSPARMNTEAFF
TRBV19,CASSIWGTGANVLTF
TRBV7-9,CASSPRQTDTQYF
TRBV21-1,CASSLKIWTGADDSYEQYF
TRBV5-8,CASSLVPETSTDTQYF
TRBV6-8,CASSYPPPTAMNTEAFF
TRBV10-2,CASSEPIRAGRTEAFF
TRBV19,CASSIEIPGQGGYTF
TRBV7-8,CASSLGTSGGNEQFF
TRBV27,CASSLSGKGTSNQPQHF
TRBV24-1,CATSRSGGLAGVADTQYF
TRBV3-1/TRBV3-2,CASRPVTGGGYTF